A selection of T cell receptor beta chains follows, all from one sample in a study of cytotoxic CD8 clonotypes in ibrutinib-treated CLL. Method: immunoSEQ multiplex PCR; TCRdb's copy keeps in-frame clones and lacks some. The table includes a few hundred thousand clones, less than 75% detected once. This specimen consisted of PBMCs, obtained after 24 months of ibrutinib treatment. These receptors were collected from a human donor with chronic lymphocytic leukemia. The CDR3 runs from the conserved cysteine through the conserved F or W. The D gene is left open where the match is weak. The listing skips clone size in some rows; elsewhere it reads once, few, many or a size class.

J gene | clone size | V gene | D gene | CDR3 protein | CDR3 DNA
TRBJ2-3 | NA | TRBV2 | NA | CASSVLSASDTQYF | TGTGCCAGCAGCGTACTTAGCGCCTCAGATACGCAGTATTTT
TRBJ2-3 | NA | TRBV11-2 | TRBD2 | CASSQTSGRADTQYF | TGTGCCAGCAGCCAGACTAGCGGGAGGGCAGATACGCAGTATTTT
TRBJ2-1 | few | TRBV7-9 | NA | CASSLSFEQFF | TGTGCCAGCAGCTTATCCTTCGAGCAGTTCTTC
TRBJ1-1 | NA | TRBV29-1 | NA | CSVERGAGTEAFF | TGCAGCGTTGAACGGGGGGCCGGCACTGAAGCTTTCTTT
TRBJ2-5 | NA | TRBV6-5 | NA | CASRPDSLQETQYF | TGTGCCAGCAGACCCGACAGCCTACAAGAGACCCAGTACTTC
TRBJ2-3 | once | TRBV9 | TRBD2 | CASSVATDGGSMDTQYF | TGTGCCAGCAGCGTAGCTACTGATGGCGGGAGTATGGATACGCAGTATTTT
TRBJ1-2 | few | TRBV6-5 | TRBD1 | CASSPQTWTGSGYTF | TGTGCCAGCAGTCCACAAACTTGGACAGGTAGTGGCTACACCTTC
TRBJ2-1 | NA | TRBV12-5 | NA | CASGGFVNEQFF | TGTGCTAGTGGTGGGTTTGTGAATGAGCAGTTCTTC
TRBJ2-7 | NA | TRBV10-1 | NA | CASSFGQGGEQYF | TGCGCCAGCAGTTTTGGACAGGGAGGGGAGCAGTACTTC
TRBJ2-7 | NA | TRBV27 | TRBD1 | CASRKIRTGGAYEQYF | TGTGCCAGCCGAAAGATAAGGACAGGTGGAGCCTACGAGCAGTACTTC
TRBJ2-3 | NA | TRBV23-1 | NA | CASSPGPADTQYF | TGCGCCAGCAGCCCTGGGCCCGCAGATACGCAGTATTTT
TRBJ2-1 | NA | TRBV29-1 | TRBD2 | CSAQLAGGPSRNEQFF | TGCAGCGCACAGCTAGCGGGAGGGCCCTCTAGGAATGAGCAGTTCTTC
TRBJ2-5 | NA | TRBV15 | TRBD2 | CATSRIQAREGETQYF | TGTGCCACCAGCAGAATACAGGCAAGGGAGGGAGAGACCCAGTACTTC
TRBJ1-5 | few | TRBV7-9 | NA | CASSQGRDQHF | TGTGCCAGCAGCCAGGGGAGGGACCAGCATTTT
TRBJ2-1 | NA | TRBV30 | TRBD2 | CAWSAGSGSYNEQFF | TGTGCCTGGAGTGCTGGTAGCGGGAGCTACAATGAGCAGTTCTTC
TRBJ2-1 | NA | TRBV14 | TRBD1 | CASSHITGATYNEQFF | TGTGCCAGCAGCCACATAACAGGGGCCACCTACAATGAGCAGTTCTTC
TRBJ2-5 | NA | TRBV11-2 | TRBD2 | CASRPGLAGARETQYF | TGTGCCAGCAGACCGGGACTAGCGGGAGCTAGGGAGACCCAGTACTTC
TRBJ1-2 | few | TRBV28 | NA | CASSLSRMDGYTF | TGTGCCAGCAGTTTATCACGGATGGATGGCTACACCTTC
TRBJ2-2 | few | TRBV5-7 | NA | CASSLLGDRTGELFF | TGTGCCAGCAGCTTGTTAGGTGACCGCACCGGGGAGCTGTTTTTT
TRBJ2-7 | NA | TRBV2 | TRBD2 | CARRTSGNYEQYF | TGTGCCAGACGGACTAGCGGGAACTACGAGCAGTACTTC
TRBJ2-1 | NA | TRBV14 | NA | CASSQIWRPGGYNEQFF | TGTGCCAGCAGCCAGATTTGGCGGCCCGGCGGTTACAATGAGCAGTTCTTC
TRBJ2-1 | NA | TRBV28 | TRBD2 | CASSTRIAGVPGAQLF | TGTGCCAGCAGTACCCGCATAGCGGGAGTTCCTGGTGCCCAGCTCTTC
TRBJ2-2 | NA | TRBV10-3 | NA | CAISESRVTGELFF | TGTGCCATCAGTGAGTCTAGGGTCACCGGGGAGCTGTTTTTT
TRBJ2-7 | few | TRBV27 | NA | CASSLGLPGFQSSYEQYF | TGTGCCAGCAGTTTAGGGCTACCCGGCTTTCAGAGCTCCTACGAGCAGTACTTC
TRBJ1-4 | NA | TRBV6-1 | NA | CASRRANGGDEKLFF | TGTGCCAGCAGGAGAGCTAACGGGGGGGATGAAAAACTGTTTTTT
TRBJ2-5 | NA | TRBV7-9 | NA | CASNLISGPPGTQYF | TGTGCCAGCAACCTGATTTCGGGCCCGCCGGGGACCCAGTACTTC
TRBJ2-1 | NA | TRBV4-2 | NA | CASSQDWGEAGNEQFF | TGTGCCAGCAGCCAAGATTGGGGGGAGGCAGGCAATGAGCAGTTCTTC
TRBJ2-7 | NA | TRBV7-6 | TRBD1 | CASSSGQPEQYF | TGTGCCAGCAGCTCGGGACAGCCCGAGCAGTACTTC
TRBJ1-1 | NA | TRBV6-6 | TRBD1 | CASSQGQKVIEAFF | TGTGCCAGCAGTCAGGGACAGAAAGTGATTGAAGCTTTCTTT
TRBJ2-5 | NA | TRBV2 | NA | CASSPRGRETQYF | TGTGCCAGCAGCCCACGTGGCCGGGAGACCCAGTACTTC
TRBJ2-7 | NA | TRBV5-1 | TRBD2 | CASSGSGTTPEQYF | TGCGCCAGCAGTGGGTCCGGGACTACCCCCGAGCAGTACTTC
TRBJ2-2 | NA | TRBV14 | TRBD1 | CASSPIRGRDTGELFF | TGTGCCAGCAGCCCGATCAGGGGGCGGGACACCGGGGAGCTGTTTTTT
TRBJ1-2 | few | TRBV28 | NA | CASSLIRNDYGYTF | TGTGCCAGCAGTTTAATACGGAACGACTATGGCTACACCTTC
TRBJ2-3 | NA | TRBV6-6 | NA | CASSPSLALDTQYF | TGTGCCAGCAGCCCAAGCCTAGCGTTGGATACGCAGTATTTT
TRBJ2-3 | NA | TRBV27 | NA | CASSLFGTQYF | TGTGCCAGCAGTTTGTTCGGCACGCAGTATTTT